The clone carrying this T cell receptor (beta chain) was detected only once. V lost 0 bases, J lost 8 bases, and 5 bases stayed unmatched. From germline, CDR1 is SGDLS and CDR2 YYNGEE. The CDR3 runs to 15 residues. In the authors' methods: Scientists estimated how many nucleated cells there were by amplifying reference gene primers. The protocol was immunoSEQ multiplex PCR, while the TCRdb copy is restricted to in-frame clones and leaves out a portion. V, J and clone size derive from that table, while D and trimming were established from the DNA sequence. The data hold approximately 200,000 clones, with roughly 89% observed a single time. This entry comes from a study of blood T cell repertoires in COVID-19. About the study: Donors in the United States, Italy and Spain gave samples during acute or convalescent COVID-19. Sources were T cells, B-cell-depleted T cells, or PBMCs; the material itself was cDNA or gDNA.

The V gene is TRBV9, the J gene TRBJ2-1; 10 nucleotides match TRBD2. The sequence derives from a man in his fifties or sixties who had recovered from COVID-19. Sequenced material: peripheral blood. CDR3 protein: CASSVVSSGGDEQFF. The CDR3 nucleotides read TGTGCCAGCAGCGTAGTGTCTAGCGGGGGCGATGAGCAGTTCTTC.